These 24 T cell receptor beta chains came from one sample sequenced in a study of CD8 T cells in ankylosing spondylitis. TCRdb reprocessed the 5' RACE reads with MiXCR, giving one entry per CDR3 protein. Of approximately 190,000 distinct CDR3 sequences in the sample, 10% to 15% were seen once. Sequencing was done on a sample of blood, either unsorted or a sorted T cell fraction (not recorded which). These TCRs come from a female donor with ankylosing spondylitis or in good health (not recorded which).

This clonotype was seen at least ten times. The chain links TRBV12-3 or TRBV12-4 to TRBJ2-3; the D is unclear. This CDR3 is built from 14 residues. Between the trimmed V and J ends, which lost 6 bases and 3 bases, there was a span of 13 bases. This CDR3 reads CASRGILSTDTQYF. Written as DNA, the CDR3 is TGTGCCAGCAGGGGGATTTTGTCGACAGATACGCAGTATTTT.

The chain couples TRBV2 to TRBJ2-7; the match to TRBD2 covers 11 bases. The V segment lost 1 base and the J segment 6 bases; nucleotides outside the gene matches: 5. The germline V gene encodes CDR1 SNHLY and CDR2 FYNNEI. The CDR3 has 15 amino acids. This CDR3 is CASSEGSGRVSEQYF. Here the CDR3 DNA reads TGTGCCAGCAGTGAAGGTAGCGGGAGGGTATCCGAGCAGTACTTC.

This clonotype was recorded a few times. DNA for the CDR3: TGTGCCAGCGGAACAGGGGATTACTATGGCTACACCTTC. Amino acids: CASGTGDYYGYTF. The chain has TRBV6-2 or TRBV6-3 and TRBJ1-2; 7 nucleotides line up with TRBD1. This CDR3 has 13 amino acids. The V gene's germline CDR1 is MNHEY and CDR2 SVGEGT. V trimming: 8 bases; J trimming: 3 bases; junction bases outside the gene matches: 6.

Only a few counts were recorded for this clonotype. The V call is TRBV19, the J call TRBJ2-1, with 10 bases that match TRBD2. With 1 base clipped from V and 11 bases from J, the junction kept 8 bases outside the gene matches. The length of the CDR3 is 15 residues. The germline gives CDR1 LNHDA, CDR2 SQIVND (reference sequence). The CDR3: CASSIVAGGGMKQFF. The CDR3 DNA follows: TGTGCCAGTAGTATAGTAGCGGGAGGCGGAATGAAGCAGTTCTTC.

The table lists this clonotype with many counts. V usage is TRBV5-1 and J usage is TRBJ2-3; D is tentatively TRBD1 or TRBD2 (5 bases each). Germline V CDR1 and CDR2: SGHRS, YFSETQ. Trimming pared 2 bases from V and 2 bases from J, leaving 15 bases between. This CDR3 has 16 amino acids. The CDR3 is CASSLGTDLFTDTQYF. CDR3 nucleotide sequence: TGCGCCAGCAGCTTAGGGACCGACCTTTTCACAGATACGCAGTATTTT.

The sample holds many counts of this clonotype. This chain uses TRBV7-3 with TRBJ2-1; 7 bases align to TRBD2. The CDR3 runs 13 residues. The V gene end was trimmed by 2 bases and the J gene end by 6 bases; junction bases not matched to a gene: 1. Germline V gene sequence: CDR1 SGHTA, CDR2 FQGTGA. The CDR3: CASSLGEGNEQFF. CDR3 sequence (DNA): TGTGCCAGCAGCTTAGGGGAGGGCAATGAGCAGTTCTTC.

This clonotype was seen at least ten times. V gene TRBV20-1 combines with J gene TRBJ2-7; D may be TRBD1 or TRBD2 (5 bases each). Germline CDR1 and CDR2: DFQATT and SNEGSKA (reference sequence). This CDR3 spans 12 amino acids. Trimming stripped 4 bases from V and 0 bases from J, with 7 bases between. DNA for the CDR3: TGCAGTGCTAAGGGGAGCTCCTACGAGCAGTACTTC. This translates into CSAKGSSYEQYF.

Many counts were recorded for this clonotype. The V call is TRBV27, the J call TRBJ2-3; 11 bases align to TRBD2. Germline V gives CDR1 MNHEY, CDR2 SMNVEV (reference sequence). There are 12 residues in the CDR3. With V trimmed by 6 bases and J by 10 bases, 3 bases remained unmatched. DNA of the CDR3: TGTGCCAGCAGCCAACTAGCGGGAGCGCAGTATTTT. Protein product: CASSQLAGAQYF.

This clonotype was counted many times. In nucleotides, the CDR3 is TGCAGTGCTAGCGCTGCGGGCAGCTCCTACAATGAGCAGTTCTTC. This codes for CSASAAGSSYNEQFF. V is TRBV20-1 and J is TRBJ2-1, with D tentatively TRBD2 (5 bases). This CDR3 is built from 15 residues. The germline V gene encodes CDR1 DFQATT and CDR2 SNEGSKA (reference sequence). Trimming shortened V by 3 bases and J by 0 bases, and 12 bases separated the two germline ends.

The sample holds many counts of this clonotype. The V gene is TRBV10-3, the J gene TRBJ1-5; no firm D call. CDR1 ENHRY and CDR2 SYGVKD come from the germline V gene. The CDR3 is made up of 12 amino acids. V was pared by 4 bases and J by 4 bases, with 5 bases between. The CDR3, as DNA: TGTGCCATCAGTGCTCCAAATCAGCCCCAGCATTTT. The encoded protein is CAISAPNQPQHF.

This clonotype was counted ten times or more. V and J are TRBV20-1 and TRBJ2-3; 10 bases match TRBD2. CDR3 length equals 15 residues. The V and J ends lost 6 bases and 4 bases, in that order; junction bases with no gene match: 10. Germline CDR1 and CDR2: DFQATT and SNEGSKA (reference sequence). The CDR3 nucleotides are TGCAGTGCAGAAGCAGGACTAGCGGTTTCAGATACGCAGTATTTT. It codes for CSAEAGLAVSDTQYF.

This clonotype came up many times. V and J are TRBV18 and TRBJ1-4; a weak D match, TRBD1 (5 bases). The CDR3 is 15 residues long. CDR1 KGHSH and CDR2 LQKENI come from the germline V gene. V lost 1 base to trimming and J lost 5 bases, with 11 bases between them. CDR3: CASSPRREQNEKLFF. The CDR3, as DNA: TGTGCCAGCTCACCACGCAGGGAGCAGAATGAAAAACTGTTTTTT.

Remarks on this clonotype: This may be a read error: a much more frequent sequence differs by one nucleotide. The V gene is TRBV29-1, the J gene TRBJ2-5; possible D gene TRBD1, 6 bases. CDR3 length equals 12 residues. Germline V CDR1 and CDR2: SQVTM, ANQGSEA. The DNA for the CDR3 is TGCAGCGCTGTCCGGGACAAAGAGACCCTGTACTTC. Translated, it gives CSAVRDKETLYF.

In the case of this clonotype: A much bigger clone sits one base away, suggesting this may be a read error. The chain couples TRBV20-1 to TRBJ2-1, with D perhaps matching TRBD2 (6 bases). The germline V gene encodes CDR1 DFQATT and CDR2 SNEGSKA (reference sequence). CDR3 size: 13 residues. The CDR3 coding sequence is TGCAGCCTACGGGGGATTCCCTACAATGAGCAGCTCTTC. Amino acid sequence: CSLRGIPYNEQLF.

Only a few counts were recorded for this clonotype. The chain combines TRBV7-9 with TRBJ1-1, with D unclear. With 5 bases removed from V and 7 bases from J, the gap between germline ends came to 11 bases. Germline CDR1 reads SEHNR; CDR2 reads FQNEAQ (reference sequence). This CDR3 is 12 amino acids long. The CDR3 sequence is CASSPFEGEAFF. CDR3 in DNA: TGTGCCAGCAGCCCCTTCGAGGGTGAAGCTTTCTTT.

The CDR3: CASSRVSDRGYGYTF. In DNA, the CDR3 is TGTGCCAGCAGCCGTGTATCGGACAGGGGCTATGGCTACACCTTC. The rearrangement links TRBV7-2 to TRBJ1-2; 9 bases match TRBD1. After removal of 5 bases from V and 4 bases from J, the junction contained 8 bases not matched to a gene. CDR3 length equals 15 residues. Germline CDR1 is SGHTA and CDR2 is FQGNSA.

This chain links TRBV27 with TRBJ2-4; unclear D gene. Looked up from germline, CDR1 is MNHEY and CDR2 is SMNVEV (reference sequence). Trimming left V 6 bases short and J 0 bases short, with 15 bases between. The CDR3 sequence is 16 residues long. CDR3 in DNA: TGTGCCAGCAGGGAGTTTGGTACGGGAGCCAAAAACATTCAGTACTTC. This sequence encodes CASREFGTGAKNIQYF.

This clonotype was found a few times. With a much larger clone just one base away, this may be a read error. This rearrangement joins TRBV24-1 to TRBJ2-5; 7 bases are a match to TRBD1. This CDR3 is built from 15 residues. Germline V gene data show CDR1 as KGHDR and CDR2 as SFDVKD. For the CDR3, the DNA is TGTGCCGCCAGTGATTTGAGACAGGGTGTGATGACCCAGTACTTC. Encoded protein: CAASDLRQGVMTQYF.

This clonotype appeared many times. The V call is TRBV10-3, the J call TRBJ1-1; D call uncertain. The CDR3 totals 13 residues. V dropped 9 bases and J dropped 6 bases, with 17 bases sitting between them. The germline V gene encodes CDR1 ENHRY and CDR2 SYGVKD. The CDR3 loop reads CAITKDPLAEAFF. In nucleotides, the CDR3 is TGTGCCATTACAAAGGACCCTTTAGCTGAAGCTTTCTTT.

In its sample, this clonotype was seen a few times. The chain carries TRBV7-2 and TRBJ2-2; 8 bases align to TRBD2. Losses at the gene ends were 6 bases for V and 4 bases for J; bases not matched to a gene: 10. The CDR3 runs 16 residues. The germline V gene has CDR1 SGHTA and CDR2 FQGNSA. The CDR3 DNA reads TGTGCCAGCAGAACTCCGGGACTAGGTATCACCGGGGAGCTGTTTTTT. Amino acids: CASRTPGLGITGELFF.

There are a few counts of this clonotype. V gene TRBV7-3 combines with J gene TRBJ2-1; no definite D call. Looked up from germline, CDR1 is SGHTA and CDR2 is FQGTGA. Trimming cost V 4 bases and J 6 bases, with 10 bases left between them. The CDR3 sequence is 13 residues long. The CDR3 DNA reads as TGTGCCAGCAGCTCCTACATAGCCAATGAGCAGTTCTTC. This gives the protein CASSSYIANEQFF.

The chain employs TRBV7-9 and TRBJ2-7; 10 nucleotides match TRBD1. The CDR3 loop spans 14 amino acids. CDR1 and CDR2 from the germline V gene are SEHNR and FQNEAQ (reference sequence). Germline trimming cut 0 bases from V and 6 bases from J; bases unmatched to any gene: 2. In nucleotides, the CDR3 is TGTGCCAGCAGCTTAGCGACAGGGGGCCCCGAGCAGTACTTC. It codes for CASSLATGGPEQYF.

To note about this clonotype: Given a much more abundant clone one base away, this may be a read error. The CDR3, as DNA: TGTGCCACCAGTGACGGACGGAACACTGAAGCTTTCTTT. Protein product: CATSDGRNTEAFF. The V call is TRBV10-3, the J call TRBJ1-1; D ambiguous. CDR3 length: 13 residues. Per germline, CDR1 ENHRY and CDR2 SYGVKD.

The chain is built from TRBV6-2 or TRBV6-3 and TRBJ2-1; 12 nucleotides align to TRBD2. The V segment lost 6 bases and the J segment 3 bases; nucleotides outside the gene matches: 9. The germline CDR1 and CDR2 sequences are MNHEY and SVGEGT. The CDR3 length is 17 residues. CDR3 protein: CASRRRLAGVVYNEQFF. The DNA of the CDR3 is TGTGCCAGCAGGCGCCGACTAGCGGGAGTGGTCTACAATGAGCAGTTCTTC.